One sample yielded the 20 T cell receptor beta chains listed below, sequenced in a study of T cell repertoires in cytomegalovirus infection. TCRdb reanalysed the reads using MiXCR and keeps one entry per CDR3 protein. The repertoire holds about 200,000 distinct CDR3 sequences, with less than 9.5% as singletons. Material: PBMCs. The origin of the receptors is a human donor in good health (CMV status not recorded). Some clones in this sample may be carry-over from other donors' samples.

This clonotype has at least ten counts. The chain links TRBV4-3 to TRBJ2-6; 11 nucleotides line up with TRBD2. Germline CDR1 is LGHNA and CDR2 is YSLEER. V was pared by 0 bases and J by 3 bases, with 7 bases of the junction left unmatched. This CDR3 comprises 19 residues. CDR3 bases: TGCGCCAGCAGCCAAGACCTGGCTAGCGGGAGGTTTGGGGCCAACGTCCTGACTTTC. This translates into CASSQDLASGRFGANVLTF.

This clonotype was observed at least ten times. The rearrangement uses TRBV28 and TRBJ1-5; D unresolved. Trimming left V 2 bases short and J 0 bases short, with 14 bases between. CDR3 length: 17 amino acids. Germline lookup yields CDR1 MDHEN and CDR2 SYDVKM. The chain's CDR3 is CASSLRLNIDSNQPQHF. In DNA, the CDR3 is TGTGCCAGCAGTTTAAGGCTGAACATCGATAGCAATCAGCCCCAGCATTTT.

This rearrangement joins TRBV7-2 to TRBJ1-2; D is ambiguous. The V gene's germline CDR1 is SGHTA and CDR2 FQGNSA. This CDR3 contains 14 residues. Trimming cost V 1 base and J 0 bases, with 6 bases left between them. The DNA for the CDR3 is TGTGCCAGCAGCTTAGAGTTTACTAACTATGGCTACACCTTC. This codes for CASSLEFTNYGYTF.

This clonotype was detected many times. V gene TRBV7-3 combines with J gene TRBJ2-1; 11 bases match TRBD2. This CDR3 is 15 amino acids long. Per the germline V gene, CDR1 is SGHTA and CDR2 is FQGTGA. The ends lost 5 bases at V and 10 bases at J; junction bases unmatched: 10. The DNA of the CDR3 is TGTGCCAGCAGCGCCACTAGCGGGAGCCGAGAGGAGCAGTTCTTC. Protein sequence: CASSATSGSREEQFF.

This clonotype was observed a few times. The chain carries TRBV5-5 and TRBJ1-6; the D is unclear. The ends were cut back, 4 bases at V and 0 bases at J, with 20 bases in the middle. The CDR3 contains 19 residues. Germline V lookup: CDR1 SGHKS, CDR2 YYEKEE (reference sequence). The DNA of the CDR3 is TGTGCCAGCAGCCAAAGACTACTCCGAAGTAGCTCCTATAATTCACCCCTCCACTTT. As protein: CASSQRLLRSSSYNSPLHF.

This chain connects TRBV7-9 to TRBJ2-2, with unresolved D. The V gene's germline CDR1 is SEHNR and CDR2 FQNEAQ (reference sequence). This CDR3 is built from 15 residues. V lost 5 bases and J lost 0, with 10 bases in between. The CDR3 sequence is CASSQRASNTGELFF. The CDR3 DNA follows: TGTGCCAGCAGCCAACGGGCTTCGAACACCGGGGAGCTGTTTTTT.

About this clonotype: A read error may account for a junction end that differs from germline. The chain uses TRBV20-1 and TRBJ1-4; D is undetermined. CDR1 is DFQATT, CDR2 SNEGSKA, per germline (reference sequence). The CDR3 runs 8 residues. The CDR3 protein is CSARGRDF. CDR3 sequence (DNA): TGCAGTGCTAGAGGGCGGGATTTT.

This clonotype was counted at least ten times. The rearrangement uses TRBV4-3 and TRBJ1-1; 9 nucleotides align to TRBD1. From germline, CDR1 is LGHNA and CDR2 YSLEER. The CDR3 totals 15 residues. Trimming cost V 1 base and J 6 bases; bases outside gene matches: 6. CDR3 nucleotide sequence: TGCGCCAGCAGCCAAGGGACAGGGGTTAGCGCTGAAGCTTTCTTT. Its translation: CASSQGTGVSAEAFF.

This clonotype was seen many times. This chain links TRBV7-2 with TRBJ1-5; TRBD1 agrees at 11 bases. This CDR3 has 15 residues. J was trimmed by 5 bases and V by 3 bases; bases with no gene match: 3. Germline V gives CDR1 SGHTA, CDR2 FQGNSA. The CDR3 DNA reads TGTGCCAGCAGCTTGGACAGGGGGCTACATCAGCCCCAGCATTTT. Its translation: CASSLDRGLHQPQHF.

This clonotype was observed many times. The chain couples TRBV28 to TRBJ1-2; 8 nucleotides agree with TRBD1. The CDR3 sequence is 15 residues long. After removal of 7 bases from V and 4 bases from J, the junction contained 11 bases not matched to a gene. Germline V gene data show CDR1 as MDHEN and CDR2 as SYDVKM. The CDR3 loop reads CASNPQGARSYGYTF. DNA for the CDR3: TGTGCCAGCAACCCCCAGGGGGCGCGTAGCTATGGCTACACCTTC.

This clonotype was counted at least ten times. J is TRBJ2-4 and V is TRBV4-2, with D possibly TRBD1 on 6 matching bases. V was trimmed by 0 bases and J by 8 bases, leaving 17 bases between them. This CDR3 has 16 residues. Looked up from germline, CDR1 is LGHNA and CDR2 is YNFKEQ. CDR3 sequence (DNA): TGTGCCAGCAGCCAAGAGCATAAAGGGGGTTTTGACATTCAGTACTTC. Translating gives CASSQEHKGGFDIQYF.

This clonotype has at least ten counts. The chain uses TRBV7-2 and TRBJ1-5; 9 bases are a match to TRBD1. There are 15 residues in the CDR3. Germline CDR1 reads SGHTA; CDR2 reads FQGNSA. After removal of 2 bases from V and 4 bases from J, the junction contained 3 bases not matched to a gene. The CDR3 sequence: CASSLIGTGNQPQHF. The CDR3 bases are TGTGCCAGCAGCTTAATCGGGACAGGGAATCAGCCCCAGCATTTT.

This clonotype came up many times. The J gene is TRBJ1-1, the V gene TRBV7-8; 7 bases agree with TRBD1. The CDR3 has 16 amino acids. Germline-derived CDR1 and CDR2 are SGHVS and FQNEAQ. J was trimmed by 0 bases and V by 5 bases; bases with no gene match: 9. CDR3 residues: CASSQTPTGLNTEAFF. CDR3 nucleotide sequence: TGTGCCAGCAGCCAGACCCCGACAGGGCTGAACACTGAAGCTTTCTTT.

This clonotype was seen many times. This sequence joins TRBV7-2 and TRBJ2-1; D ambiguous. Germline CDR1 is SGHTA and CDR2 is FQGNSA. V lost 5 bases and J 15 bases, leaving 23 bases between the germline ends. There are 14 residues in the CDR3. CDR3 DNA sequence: TGTGCCAGCAGCAGCTTAGTGGTTTCCGTATTCCCGTTCTTC. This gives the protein CASSSLVVSVFPFF. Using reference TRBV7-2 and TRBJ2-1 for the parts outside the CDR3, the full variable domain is GAGVSQSPSNKVTEKGKDVELRCDPISGHTALYWYRQSLGQGLEFLIYFQGNSAPDKSGLPSDRFSAERTGGSVSTLTIQRTQQEDSAVYLCASSSLVVSVFPFFGPGTRLTVL.

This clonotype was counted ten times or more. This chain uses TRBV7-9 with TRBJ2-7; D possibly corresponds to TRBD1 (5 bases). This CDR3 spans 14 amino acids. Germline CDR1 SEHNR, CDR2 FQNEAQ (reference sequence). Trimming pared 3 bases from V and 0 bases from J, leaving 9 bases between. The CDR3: CASSFPRDSYEQYF. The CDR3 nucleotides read TGTGCCAGCAGCTTTCCCAGGGACTCCTACGAGCAGTACTTC.

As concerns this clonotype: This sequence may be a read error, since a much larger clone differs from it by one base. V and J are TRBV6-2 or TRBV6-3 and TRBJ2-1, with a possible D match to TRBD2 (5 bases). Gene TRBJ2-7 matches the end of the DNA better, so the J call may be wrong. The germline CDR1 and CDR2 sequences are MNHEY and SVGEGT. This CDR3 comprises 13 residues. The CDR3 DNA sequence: TGTGCCAGCAGGACTATTATGAGCAATGAGCAGTACTTC. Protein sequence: CASRTIMSNEQYF.

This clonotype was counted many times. The CDR3 sequence is CASGLGISYEQYF. CDR3 nucleotides: TGTGCCAGTGGCCTGGGGATTTCCTACGAGCAGTACTTC. The rearrangement uses TRBV7-8 and TRBJ2-7; D call uncertain. The CDR3 covers 13 residues. V shed 9 bases and J shed 1 base, with 13 bases lying between them. Looked up from germline, CDR1 is SGHVS and CDR2 is FQNEAQ.

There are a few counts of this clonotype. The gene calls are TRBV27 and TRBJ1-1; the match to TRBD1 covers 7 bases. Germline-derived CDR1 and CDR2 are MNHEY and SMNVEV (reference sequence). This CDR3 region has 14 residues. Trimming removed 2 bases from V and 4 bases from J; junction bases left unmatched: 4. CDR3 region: CASSLHRDSTEAFF. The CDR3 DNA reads TGTGCCAGCAGTTTACACCGGGACAGCACTGAAGCTTTCTTT.

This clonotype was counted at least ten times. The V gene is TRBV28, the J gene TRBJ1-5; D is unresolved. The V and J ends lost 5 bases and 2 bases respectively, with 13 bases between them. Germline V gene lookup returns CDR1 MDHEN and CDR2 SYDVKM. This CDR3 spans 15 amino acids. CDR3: CASSLLDWGNQPQHF. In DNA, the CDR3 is TGTGCCAGCAGTCTTCTCGATTGGGGCAATCAGCCCCAGCATTTT.

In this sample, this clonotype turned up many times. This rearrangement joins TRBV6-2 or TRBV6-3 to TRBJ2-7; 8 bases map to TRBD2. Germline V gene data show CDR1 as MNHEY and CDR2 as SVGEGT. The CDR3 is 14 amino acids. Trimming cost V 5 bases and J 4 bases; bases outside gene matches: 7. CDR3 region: CASSVAGSFYEQYF. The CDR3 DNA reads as TGTGCCAGCAGTGTAGCGGGATCCTTTTACGAGCAGTACTTC.